The 25 T cell receptor beta chains presented below share a single source sample, sequenced in a study of shared clonotypes between healthy human individuals. The method was immunoSEQ multiplex PCR; TCRdb's version includes in-frame clones alone and lacks a portion of them. The profile shows roughly 490,000 clones, 65% to 80% of them singletons. The specimen sequenced was PBMCs. All receptors derive from a woman in her forties in good health. Some clones in this sample may be carry-over from other donors' samples.

Only a few counts were recorded for this clone. This chain links TRBV28 with TRBJ1-1, with TRBD1 as a possible D gene (5 bases). CDR3 length: 13 amino acids. V lost 6 bases and J 11 bases, leaving 19 bases between the germline ends. Germline values: CDR1 MDHEN, CDR2 SYDVKM. DNA for the CDR3: TGTGCCAGCAGCCCACGAAGTGGGGGATCGGCTTTCTTT. Protein: CASSPRSGGSAFF.

The chain carries TRBV5-4 and TRBJ2-3; possible D gene TRBD2, 5 bases. Germline V gene lookup returns CDR1 SGHNT and CDR2 YYREEE (reference sequence). Trimming took off 5 bases at V and 2 bases at J, with 12 bases between the two ends. CDR3 length: 14 amino acids. The CDR3 is CASSLSRATDTQYF. The CDR3 DNA follows: TGTGCCAGCAGTTTGTCGCGGGCCACAGATACGCAGTATTTT.

The gene calls are TRBV19 and TRBJ2-3, with D possibly being TRBD2 (5 bases). Germline V gene data show CDR1 as LNHDA and CDR2 as SQIVND (reference sequence). CDR3 length: 14 amino acids. V was pared by 4 bases and J by 2 bases, with 10 bases between. The CDR3 nucleotides are TGTGCCAGTAGTAGGACTCCCCTCACAGATACGCAGTATTTT. Protein: CASSRTPLTDTQYF.

The V call is TRBV9, the J call TRBJ2-6; unclear D gene. Trimming cost V 4 bases and J 0 bases, with 5 bases left between them. The CDR3 is made up of 14 amino acids. Germline-derived CDR1 and CDR2 are SGDLS and YYNGEE. CDR3 coding DNA: TGTGCCAGCAGCTCGAGCTCTGGGGCCAACGTCCTGACTTTC. Its protein product is CASSSSSGANVLTF.

CDR3 loop: CASSFNSPTYEQYF. The CDR3 nucleotides read TGTGCCAGCAGTTTCAACTCCCCAACCTACGAGCAGTACTTC. The chain joins TRBV28 to TRBJ2-7; no clear D. Trimming took 3 bases from V and 2 from J, leaving 11 bases between them. Germline loops: CDR1 MDHEN, CDR2 SYDVKM. The CDR3 contains 14 residues.

On this clone: A much larger clone sits a single nucleotide away, making a read error possible. The chain joins TRBV4-2 to TRBJ2-6; 9 bases map to TRBD2. The length of the CDR3 is 16 residues. Germline V gene sequence: CDR1 LGHNA, CDR2 YNFKEQ. The CDR3 loop reads CASVAGDFSGANFLTF. CDR3 bases: TGTGCCAGCGTAGCGGGAGACTTTTCTGGGGCCAACTTCCTGACTTTC.

Only a few counts were recorded for this clone. The gene calls are TRBV18 and TRBJ1-5, with 7 bases matching TRBD1. The length of the CDR3 is 15 residues. Germline CDR1 and CDR2: KGHSH and LQKENI. Losses at the gene ends were 8 bases for V and 0 bases for J; bases not matched to a gene: 7. Here the CDR3 DNA reads TGTGCCAGCAAACGGGGACAGAATAGCAATCAGCCCCAGCATTTT. This gives the protein CASKRGQNSNQPQHF. The entire variable domain, with the rest obtained from reference TRBV18 and TRBJ1-5, is as follows: NAGVMQNPRHLVRRRGQEARLRCSPMKGHSHVYWYRQLPEEGLKFMVYLQKENIIDESGMPKERFSAEFPKEGPSILRIQQVVRGDSAAYFCASKRGQNSNQPQHFGDGTRLSIL.

This chain links TRBV7-2 with TRBJ2-3; D gene unclear. The length of the CDR3 is 15 residues. Germline V gene sequence: CDR1 SGHTA, CDR2 FQGNSA. Trimming removed 1 base from V and 4 bases from J, with 12 bases in between. The CDR3 DNA is TGTGCCAGCAGCTTAGATTCGGGCTCGGCAGATACGCAGTATTTT. Translated, it gives CASSLDSGSADTQYF. Together with reference TRBV7-2 and TRBJ2-3, the CDR3 gives the full variable domain: GAGVSQSPSNKVTEKGKDVELRCDPISGHTALYWYRQSLGQGLEFLIYFQGNSAPDKSGLPSDRFSAERTGGSVSTLTIQRTQQEDSAVYLCASSLDSGSADTQYFGPGTRLTVL.

V usage is TRBV7-2 and J usage is TRBJ1-1, with D tentatively TRBD1 (6 bases). This CDR3 is built from 14 residues. CDR1 and CDR2 (germline): SGHTA, FQGNSA. With 4 bases removed from V and 5 bases from J, the gap between germline ends came to 14 bases. The chain's CDR3 is CASSWGGRGTEAFF. CDR3 nucleotide sequence: TGTGCCAGCAGCTGGGGAGGGAGGGGGACTGAAGCTTTCTTT.

The genes are TRBV19 and TRBJ1-2, with TRBD1 matching 9 bases. V lost 5 bases and J lost 6; bases outside the gene matches: 7. The CDR3 runs 14 residues. CDR1 is LNHDA, CDR2 SQIVND, per germline (reference sequence). The CDR3 protein is CASSARGQGHGYTF. The CDR3, as DNA: TGTGCCAGTAGTGCCCGAGGACAGGGGCATGGCTACACCTTC.

The rearrangement uses TRBV11-3 and TRBJ2-7, with TRBD2 identical over 10 bases. CDR1 SGHNT and CDR2 YENEEA come from the germline V gene. The CDR3 consists of 15 residues. V dropped 2 bases and J dropped 6; count of bases not matched to a gene: 7. The CDR3: CASSLSSSGSGEQYF. DNA for the CDR3: TGTGCCAGCAGCTTAAGCTCTAGCGGGAGCGGCGAGCAGTACTTC.

CDR3 in DNA: TGTGCCAGCATCCTAAGTGGTAGCAATCAGCCCCAGCATTTT. It translates to CASILSGSNQPQHF. The chain joins TRBV28 to TRBJ1-5; D call uncertain. The V and J ends lost 7 bases and 0 bases respectively, with 10 bases between them. Germline CDR1 is MDHEN and CDR2 is SYDVKM. CDR3 size: 14 residues.

The chain joins TRBV28 to TRBJ2-7; 7 nucleotides agree with TRBD1. The V segment lost 2 bases and the J segment 4 bases; nucleotides outside the gene matches: 8. Germline V gene sequence: CDR1 MDHEN, CDR2 SYDVKM. This CDR3 region has 15 residues. The CDR3 nucleotides read TGTGCCAGCAGTTTACCGGGACAGAGTGTTTACGAGCAGTACTTC. This translates into CASSLPGQSVYEQYF.

Comments on this clone: A read error may account for a junction end that differs from germline. This rearrangement joins TRBV29-1 to TRBJ1-1, with D tentatively TRBD1 (5 bases). CDR3 size: 14 residues. The germline V gene has CDR1 SQVTM and CDR2 ANQGSEA. The CDR3 nucleotides are TGTAGCGTTGTCCTAACCCAGGGTGGGATTGAAGCTTTCTTT. This codes for CSVVLTQGGIEAFF.

This chain uses TRBV18 with TRBJ1-1, with D perhaps matching TRBD1 (5 bases). CDR3 length: 15 amino acids. Looked up from germline, CDR1 is KGHSH and CDR2 is LQKENI. V was pared by 1 base and J by 3 bases, with 12 bases between. CDR3 loop: CASSPQEGRDTEAFF. As DNA, the CDR3 is TGTGCCAGCTCACCACAGGAGGGGCGGGACACTGAAGCTTTCTTT.

V is TRBV25-1 and J is TRBJ1-6; TRBD1 matches at 9 bases. CDR3 size: 14 residues. V lost 5 bases, J lost 9 bases, and 5 bases stayed unmatched. CDR1 is MGHDK, CDR2 SYGVNS, per germline. CDR3 DNA: TGTGCCAGCAGTTCCGGGACAGGGATTTCACCCCTCCACTTT. Encoded protein: CASSSGTGISPLHF.

The chain recombines TRBV27 with TRBJ1-4; a weak D match, TRBD1 (5 bases). The V gene lost 2 bases and the J gene lost 8 bases, with 12 bases spanning the gap. The CDR3 length is 14 residues. In germline, CDR1 is MNHEY, CDR2 SMNVEV (reference sequence). This CDR3 reads CASSLRGVSEKLFF. The CDR3 DNA is TGTGCCAGCAGTTTACGGGGGGTCTCGGAAAAACTGTTTTTT.

This chain links TRBV30 with TRBJ1-1; 7 nucleotides match TRBD1. Germline loops: CDR1 GTSNPN, CDR2 SVGIG (reference sequence). The CDR3 length is 13 residues. Trimming at V came to 3 bases and at J to 5 bases, leaving 6 bases not matched to a gene. CDR3 DNA sequence: TGTGCCTGGAGCCAAGGGGGCAGAACTGAAGCTTTCTTT. Encoded protein: CAWSQGGRTEAFF.

The chain uses TRBV28 and TRBJ2-1, with D hard to call. Trimming shortened V by 2 bases and J by 8 bases, and 13 bases separated the two germline ends. CDR1 MDHEN and CDR2 SYDVKM come from the germline V gene. The length of the CDR3 is 14 residues. CDR3 nucleotide sequence: TGTGCCAGCAGTTTAAGTGGCAGAAGAGATGAGCAGTTCTTC. Protein product: CASSLSGRRDEQFF.

The CDR3 sequence is CASSLTRTGGLAFF. Written as DNA, the CDR3 is TGTGCCAGCAGCTTAACAAGGACAGGGGGCTTGGCTTTCTTT. The chain couples TRBV11-1 to TRBJ1-1; 11 nucleotides agree with TRBD1. Trimming at V came to 2 bases and at J to 11 bases, leaving 7 bases not matched to a gene. Germline lookup yields CDR1 SGHAT and CDR2 FQDESV (reference sequence). This CDR3 region has 14 residues.

This chain joins TRBV5-1 and TRBJ1-1; TRBD1 matches 9 bases. Germline-derived CDR1 and CDR2 are SGHRS and YFSETQ. Trimming cost V 0 bases and J 3 bases; bases outside gene matches: 9. There are 17 residues in the CDR3. In DNA form, the CDR3 reads TGCGCCAGCAGCTTGGGGCCGGCGGGACAGGGACACACTGAAGCTTTCTTT. This sequence encodes CASSLGPAGQGHTEAFF.

The chain links TRBV6-1 to TRBJ2-7; tentatively, D is TRBD1 (6 bases). The CDR3 has 14 residues. Germline V gene sequence: CDR1 MNHNS, CDR2 SASEGT. V was cut by 5 bases and J by 0 bases, with 11 bases left in between. CDR3 region: CASSTTGNSYEQYF. CDR3 in DNA: TGTGCCAGCAGTACCACAGGGAACTCCTACGAGCAGTACTTC.

The chain joins TRBV5-4 to TRBJ2-7; 10 bases align to TRBD2. CDR1 and CDR2 (germline): SGHNT, YYREEE (reference sequence). The J segment lost 2 bases and the V segment lost 4 bases, leaving 9 bases of the junction unmatched. The CDR3 has 16 amino acids. As DNA, the CDR3 is TGTGCCAGCAGCCCAGCGGGAGCGGGAGGGGCCTACGAGCAGTACTTC. Its protein is CASSPAGAGGAYEQYF.

This clone has a handful of counts. DNA for the CDR3: TGTGCCTCTACCCGGACCCTGGAGAGCTCTGGAAACACCATATATTTT. Translated: CASTRTLESSGNTIYF. The chain is built from TRBV30 and TRBJ1-3, with D hard to call. The CDR3 spans 16 residues. Germline assignment: CDR1 GTSNPN and CDR2 SVGIG (reference sequence). V was pared by 7 bases and J by 0 bases, with 19 bases between.

The J gene is TRBJ2-2, the V gene TRBV7-2; the D gene is possibly TRBD2 (5 bases). V shed 5 bases and J shed 1 base, with 14 bases lying between them. CDR3 length: 16 amino acids. Germline V gene data show CDR1 as SGHTA and CDR2 as FQGNSA. The CDR3 region is CASSPSPGGNTGELFF. CDR3 bases: TGTGCCAGCAGCCCCTCCCCAGGAGGGAACACCGGGGAGCTGTTTTTT.